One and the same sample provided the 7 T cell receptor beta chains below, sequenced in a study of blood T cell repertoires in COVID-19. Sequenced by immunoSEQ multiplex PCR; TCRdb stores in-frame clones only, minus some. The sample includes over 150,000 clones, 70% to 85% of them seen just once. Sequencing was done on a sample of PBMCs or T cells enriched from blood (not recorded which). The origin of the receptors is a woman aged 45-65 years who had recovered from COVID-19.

In DNA form, the CDR3 reads TGTGCCAGCAGACTCCCTAGGGGAAATGGAAACACCATATATTTT. Its translation is CASRLPRGNGNTIYF. V and J are TRBV28 and TRBJ1-3; D is perhaps TRBD1 (5 bases). Per the germline V gene, CDR1 is MDHEN and CDR2 is SYDVKM. CDR3 length: 15 amino acids. The V end lost 6 bases, the J end lost 3 bases, and 15 bases lay between the germline ends.

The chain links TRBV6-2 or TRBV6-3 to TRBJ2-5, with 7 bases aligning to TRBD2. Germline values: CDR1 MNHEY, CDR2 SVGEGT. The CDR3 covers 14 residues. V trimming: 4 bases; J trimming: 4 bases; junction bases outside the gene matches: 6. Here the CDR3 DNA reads TGTGCCAGCAGTTTGAAGCGGGAACCAGAGACCCAGTACTTC. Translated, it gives CASSLKREPETQYF.

CDR3 protein: CASSPDQGALGNQPQHF. Here the CDR3 DNA reads TGTGCCAGCAGCCCCGATCAGGGGGCTTTAGGCAATCAGCCCCAGCATTTT. The chain uses TRBV7-9 and TRBJ1-5; TRBD1 aligns across 8 bases. Germline V gene sequence: CDR1 SEHNR, CDR2 FQNEAQ (reference sequence). V gave up 5 bases and J gave up 2 bases; unmatched junction bases: 11. This CDR3 contains 17 residues.

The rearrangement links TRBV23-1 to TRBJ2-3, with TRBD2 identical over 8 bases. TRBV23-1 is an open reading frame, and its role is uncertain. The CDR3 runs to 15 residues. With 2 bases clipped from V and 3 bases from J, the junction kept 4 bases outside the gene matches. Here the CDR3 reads CASSQDLAGTDTQYF. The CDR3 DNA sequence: TGCGCCAGCAGTCAAGACTTAGCGGGAACAGATACGCAGTATTTT.

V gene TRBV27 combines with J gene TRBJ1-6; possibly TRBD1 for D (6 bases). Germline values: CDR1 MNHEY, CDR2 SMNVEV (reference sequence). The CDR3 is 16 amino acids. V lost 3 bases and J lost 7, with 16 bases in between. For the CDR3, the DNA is TGTGCCAGCAGTTTGGCGGACAGTAGATTAAATTCACCCCTCCACTTT. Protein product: CASSLADSRLNSPLHF.

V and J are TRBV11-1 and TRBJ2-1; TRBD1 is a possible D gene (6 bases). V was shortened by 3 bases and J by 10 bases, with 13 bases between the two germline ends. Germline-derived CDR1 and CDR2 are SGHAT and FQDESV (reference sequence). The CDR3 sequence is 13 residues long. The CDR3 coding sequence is TGTGCCAGCAGCTTTAGGTTGGACAGCGAGCAGTTCTTC. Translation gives CASSFRLDSEQFF.

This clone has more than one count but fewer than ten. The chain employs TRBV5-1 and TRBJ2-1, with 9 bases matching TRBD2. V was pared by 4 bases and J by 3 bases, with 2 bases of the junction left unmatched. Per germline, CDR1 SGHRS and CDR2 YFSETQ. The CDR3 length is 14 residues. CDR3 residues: CASSRTSDYNEQFF. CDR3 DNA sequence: TGCGCCAGCAGCCGGACTAGCGACTACAATGAGCAGTTCTTC.